The T cell receptor beta chain under discussion was sequenced for a study of blood T cell repertoires in COVID-19. Study summary: Donors in the United States, Italy and Spain gave samples during acute or convalescent COVID-19. Sources were T cells, B-cell-depleted T cells, or PBMCs; the material itself was cDNA or gDNA.

In the original workflow: Reference gene primer amplification yielded estimated nucleated cell counts. Sequencing was performed with immunoSEQ multiplex PCR; in TCRdb, only in-frame clones are kept and a portion is missing. That table is the source of V, J and clone size, and D and trimming were worked out from the DNA. The sample includes hundreds of thousands of clones, 85% to 90% of them seen just once. Trimming removed 5 bases from V and 0 bases from J, with 17 bases in between. The CDR3 is 17 amino acids. The germline gives CDR1 SGHVS, CDR2 FQNEAQ. This chain connects TRBV7-8 to TRBJ1-3, with D possibly matching TRBD1 (5 bases). The material sequenced was peripheral blood. The receptor was isolated from a man in his sixties or seventies with acute or convalescent COVID-19. The CDR3 sequence: CASSQSRQTSSGNTIYF. The CDR3 DNA reads TGTGCCAGCAGCCAATCTCGACAGACCAGCTCTGGAAACACCATATATTTT.